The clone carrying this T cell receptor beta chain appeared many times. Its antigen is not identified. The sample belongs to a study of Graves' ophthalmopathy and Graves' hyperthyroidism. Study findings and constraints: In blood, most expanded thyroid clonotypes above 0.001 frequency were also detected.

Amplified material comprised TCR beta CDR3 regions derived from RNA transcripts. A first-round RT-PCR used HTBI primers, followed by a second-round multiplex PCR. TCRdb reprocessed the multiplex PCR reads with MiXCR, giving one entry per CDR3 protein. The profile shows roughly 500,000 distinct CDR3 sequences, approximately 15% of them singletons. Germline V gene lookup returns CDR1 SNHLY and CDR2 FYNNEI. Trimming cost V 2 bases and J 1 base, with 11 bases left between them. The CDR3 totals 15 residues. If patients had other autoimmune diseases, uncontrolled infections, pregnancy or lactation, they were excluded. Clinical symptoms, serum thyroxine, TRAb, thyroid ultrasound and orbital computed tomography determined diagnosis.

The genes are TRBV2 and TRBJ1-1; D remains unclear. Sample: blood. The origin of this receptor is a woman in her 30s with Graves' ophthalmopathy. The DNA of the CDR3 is TGTGCCAGCAGTGAACTCGAAGTCGGGAACACTGAAGCTTTCTTT. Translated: CASSELEVGNTEAFF.